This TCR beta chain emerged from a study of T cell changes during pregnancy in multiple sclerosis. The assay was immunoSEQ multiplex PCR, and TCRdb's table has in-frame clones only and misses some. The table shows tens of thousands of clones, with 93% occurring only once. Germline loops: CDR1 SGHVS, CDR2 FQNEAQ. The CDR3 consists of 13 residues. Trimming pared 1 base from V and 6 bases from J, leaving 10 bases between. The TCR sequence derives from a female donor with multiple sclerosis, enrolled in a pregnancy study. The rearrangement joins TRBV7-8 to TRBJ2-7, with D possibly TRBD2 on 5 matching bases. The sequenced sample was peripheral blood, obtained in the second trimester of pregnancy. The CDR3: CASSLVGELEQYF. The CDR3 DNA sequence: TGTGCCAGCAGCTTAGTCGGGGAGCTCGAGCAGTACTTC.